This T cell receptor (beta chain) was profiled in a study of blood T cells in healthy people across ages. Ten milliliters of peripheral blood were drawn from each donor. Combining a sample-barcoded 5' primer with a J-beta primer mix, a second PCR ran for about 7 to 12 cycles. MiXCR was run by TCRdb on the 5' RACE reads, yielding one entry per CDR3 protein. Of some 760,000 distinct CDR3 sequences listed, 20% to 25% were seen once; the top ten hold 9% to 9.5%. This clonotype was detected a few times. As yet, its antigen is unknown. Germline CDR1 reads SEHNR; CDR2 reads FQNEAQ (reference sequence). Trimming took off 5 bases at V and 2 bases at J, with 9 bases between the two ends. This CDR3 has 14 amino acids. The study, taken as a whole, reports: Naive T cell percentage showed a strong correlation with TCR beta diversity. Diversity estimated from one million T cells was considered an underestimate.

These data were also filed under a second study, of T cells of mothers and their children.

J is TRBJ1-4 and V is TRBV7-9, with D possibly being TRBD1 (5 bases). The sequencing input was blood. This receptor was identified in a boy aged 10-17 years in good health. This CDR3 reads CASSRTLTNEKLFF. CDR3 nucleotides: TGTGCCAGCAGCCGGACACTTACTAATGAAAAACTGTTTTTT.